What follows is one TCR beta chain and its context. This sample is drawn from a study of long-term antiretroviral therapy in people with HIV. CDR3 length: 14 amino acids. V lost 8 bases, J lost 4 bases, and 8 bases stayed unmatched. Germline assignment: CDR1 LNHDA and CDR2 SQIVND (reference sequence). Researchers ran immunoSEQ v3.0 at survey level. Sequenced by immunoSEQ multiplex PCR; TCRdb stores in-frame clones only, minus some. Among some 25,000 clones listed, 80% to 90% were seen once. The chain is built from TRBV19 and TRBJ2-1; 7 bases match TRBD1. This clonotype was sampled from a man aged 40-50 years with HIV. The sample in question was unsorted PBMCs, obtained 3 years after starting antiretroviral therapy. The CDR3 region is CASGEGALYNEQFF. CDR3 coding DNA: TGTGCCAGTGGCGAGGGGGCCCTATACAATGAGCAGTTCTTC.